This TCR beta chain was sequenced in a study of control samples from healthy donors and cancer patients. Clones were read by immunoSEQ multiplex PCR, and TCRdb kept only the in-frame ones, dropping some. The sample yields over 100,000 clones, 90% seen once. Only one count was recorded for this clone. This receptor was identified in a man aged 35 to 55 in good health. The sequencing input was blood.

Here the CDR3 reads CASGRDRAEAFF. The DNA for the CDR3 is TGTGCCAGCGGGAGGGACAGAGCCGAAGCTTTCTTT. J is TRBJ1-1 and V is TRBV2; 7 nucleotides agree with TRBD1. The V segment lost 8 bases and the J segment 8 bases; nucleotides outside the gene matches: 8. This CDR3 has 12 amino acids. Germline values: CDR1 SNHLY, CDR2 FYNNEI.